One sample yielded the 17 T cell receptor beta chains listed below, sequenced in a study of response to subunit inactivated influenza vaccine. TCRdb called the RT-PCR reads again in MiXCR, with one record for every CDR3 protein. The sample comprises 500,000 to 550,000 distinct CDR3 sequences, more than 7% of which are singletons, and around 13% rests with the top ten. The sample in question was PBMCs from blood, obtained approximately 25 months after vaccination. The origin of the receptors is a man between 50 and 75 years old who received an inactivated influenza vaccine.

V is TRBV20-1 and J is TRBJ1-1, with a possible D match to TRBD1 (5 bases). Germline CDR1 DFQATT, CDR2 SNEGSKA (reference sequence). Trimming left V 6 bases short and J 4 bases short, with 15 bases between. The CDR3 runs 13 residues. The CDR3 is CSAAQSGSTEAFF. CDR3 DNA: TGCAGTGCCGCTCAATCAGGGTCCACTGAAGCTTTCTTT.

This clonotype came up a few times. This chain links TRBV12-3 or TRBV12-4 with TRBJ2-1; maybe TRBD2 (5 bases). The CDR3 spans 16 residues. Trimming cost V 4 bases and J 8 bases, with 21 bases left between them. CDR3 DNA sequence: TGTGCCAGCAGTTCCCCACCGGGCCCTAGCTCCTATGAGCAGTTCTTC. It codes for CASSSPPGPSSYEQFF.

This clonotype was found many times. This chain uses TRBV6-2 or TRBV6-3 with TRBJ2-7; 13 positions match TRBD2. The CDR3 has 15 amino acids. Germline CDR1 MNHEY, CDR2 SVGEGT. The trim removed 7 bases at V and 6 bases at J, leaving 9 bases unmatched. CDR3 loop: CASTYRTSGSAEQYF. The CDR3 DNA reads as TGTGCCAGCACCTACAGGACTAGCGGGAGTGCCGAGCAGTACTTC.

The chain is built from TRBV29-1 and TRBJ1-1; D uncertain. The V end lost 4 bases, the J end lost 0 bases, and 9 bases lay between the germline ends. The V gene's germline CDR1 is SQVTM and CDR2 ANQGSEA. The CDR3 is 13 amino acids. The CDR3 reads CSVGKLMNTEAFF. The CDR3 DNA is TGCAGCGTTGGAAAACTTATGAACACTGAAGCTTTCTTT.

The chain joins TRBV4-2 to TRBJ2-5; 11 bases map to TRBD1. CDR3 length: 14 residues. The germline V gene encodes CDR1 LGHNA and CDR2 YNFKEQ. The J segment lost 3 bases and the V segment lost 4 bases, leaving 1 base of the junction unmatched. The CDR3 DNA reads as TGTGCCAGCAGCCGGGGACAGGGGGAAGAGACCCAGTACTTC. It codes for CASSRGQGEETQYF.

The CDR3 nucleotides read TGTGCCAGCCATAGCCCGGGGTGGGAGCAGTACTTC. Translation: CASHSPGWEQYF. This chain connects TRBV28 to TRBJ2-7; D is possibly TRBD2 (5 bases). The CDR3 sequence is 12 residues long. Trimming stripped 8 bases from V and 7 bases from J, with 15 bases between. The germline gives CDR1 MDHEN, CDR2 SYDVKM.

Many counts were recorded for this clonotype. In DNA, the CDR3 is TGTGCCAGCATTTGGGCGGATGAAGCTTTCTTT. This sequence encodes CASIWADEAFF. This chain links TRBV12-3 or TRBV12-4 with TRBJ1-1; D is undetermined. Trimming left V 7 bases short and J 7 bases short, with 10 bases between. This CDR3 has 11 amino acids.

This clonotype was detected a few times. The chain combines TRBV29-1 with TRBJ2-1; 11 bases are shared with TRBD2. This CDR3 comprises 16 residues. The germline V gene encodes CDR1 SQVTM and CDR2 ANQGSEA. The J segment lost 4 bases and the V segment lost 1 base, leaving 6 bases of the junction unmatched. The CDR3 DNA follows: TGCAGCGTTGAAGGTGGTAGCGGGGGGGCGTACAATGAGCAGTTCTTC. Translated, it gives CSVEGGSGGAYNEQFF.

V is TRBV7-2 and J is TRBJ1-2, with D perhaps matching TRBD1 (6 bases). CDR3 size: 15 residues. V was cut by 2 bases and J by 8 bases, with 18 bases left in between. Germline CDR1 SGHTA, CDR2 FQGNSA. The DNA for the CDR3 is TGTGCCAGCAGCTTACCCGTGACAGGTATAGAGGGCTACACCTTC. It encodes CASSLPVTGIEGYTF. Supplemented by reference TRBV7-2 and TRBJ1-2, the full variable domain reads GAGVSQSPSNKVTEKGKDVELRCDPISGHTALYWYRQSLGQGLEFLIYFQGNSAPDKSGLPSDRFSAERTGGSVSTLTIQRTQQEDSAVYLCASSLPVTGIEGYTFGSGTRLTVV.

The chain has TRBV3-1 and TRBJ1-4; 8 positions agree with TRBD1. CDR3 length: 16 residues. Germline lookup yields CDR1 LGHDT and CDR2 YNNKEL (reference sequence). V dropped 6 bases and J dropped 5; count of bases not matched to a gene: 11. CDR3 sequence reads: CASSEARGRSNEKLFF. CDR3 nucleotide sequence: TGTGCCAGCAGTGAGGCCAGGGGGCGATCGAATGAAAAACTGTTTTTT. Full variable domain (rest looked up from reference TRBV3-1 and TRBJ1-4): DTAVSQTPKYLVTQMGNDKSIKCEQNLGHDTMYWYKQDSKKFLKIMFSYNNKELIINETVPNRFSPKSPDKAHLNLHINSLELGDSAVYFCASSEARGRSNEKLFFGSGTQLSVL.

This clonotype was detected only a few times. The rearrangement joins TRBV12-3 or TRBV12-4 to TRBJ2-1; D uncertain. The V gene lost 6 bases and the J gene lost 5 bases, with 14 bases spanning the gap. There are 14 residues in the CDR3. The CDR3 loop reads CASSPDRLDNEQFF. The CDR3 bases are TGTGCCAGCAGCCCCGACCGACTGGACAATGAGCAGTTCTTC.

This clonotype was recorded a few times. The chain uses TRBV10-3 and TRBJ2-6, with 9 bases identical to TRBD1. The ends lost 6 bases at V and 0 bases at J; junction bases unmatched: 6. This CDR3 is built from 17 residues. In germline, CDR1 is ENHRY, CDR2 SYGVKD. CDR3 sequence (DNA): TGTGCCATCAGGCCGACAGGGGGAACCTCTGGGGCCAACGTCCTGACTTTC. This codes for CAIRPTGGTSGANVLTF.

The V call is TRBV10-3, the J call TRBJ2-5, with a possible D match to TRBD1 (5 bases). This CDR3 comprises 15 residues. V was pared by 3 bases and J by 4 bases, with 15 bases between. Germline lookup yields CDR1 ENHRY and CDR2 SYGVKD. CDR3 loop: CAISESGAPVETQYF. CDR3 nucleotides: TGTGCCATCAGTGAATCTGGGGCTCCGGTAGAGACCCAGTACTTC.

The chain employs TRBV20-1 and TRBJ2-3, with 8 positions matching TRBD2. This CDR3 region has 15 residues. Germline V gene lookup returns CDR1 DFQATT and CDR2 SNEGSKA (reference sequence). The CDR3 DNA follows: TGCAGCCGCGAGGCGGCGGGGGGAAGCACAGATACGCAGTATTTT. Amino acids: CSREAAGGSTDTQYF.

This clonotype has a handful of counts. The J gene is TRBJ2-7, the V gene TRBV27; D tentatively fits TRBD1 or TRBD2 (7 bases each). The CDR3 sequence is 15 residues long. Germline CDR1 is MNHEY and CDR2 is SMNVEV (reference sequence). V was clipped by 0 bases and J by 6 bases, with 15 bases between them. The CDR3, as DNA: TGTGCCAGCAGTTTATCGCCCAGGGGGGGCCTCGAGCAGTACTTC. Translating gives CASSLSPRGGLEQYF.

The CDR3 spells CAIGKGYIGYEQYF. In nucleotides, the CDR3 is TGTGCCATAGGGAAGGGGTATATCGGCTACGAGCAGTACTTC. The chain combines TRBV10-3 with TRBJ2-7; a weak D match, TRBD1 (5 bases). The CDR3 is made up of 14 amino acids. CDR1 and CDR2 (germline): ENHRY, SYGVKD. The germline V and J ends were trimmed by 9 bases and 3 bases, with 18 bases remaining between them.

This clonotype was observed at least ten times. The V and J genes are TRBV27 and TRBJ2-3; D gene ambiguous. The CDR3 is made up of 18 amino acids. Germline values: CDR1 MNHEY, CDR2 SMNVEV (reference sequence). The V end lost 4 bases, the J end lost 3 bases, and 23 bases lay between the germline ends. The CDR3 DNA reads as TGTGCCAGCAGTTCGGCCAGCGTATGGCCTAAAGGAACAGATACGCAGTATTTT. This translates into CASSSASVWPKGTDTQYF.